Listed below are T cell receptor beta chains from one sample, sequenced in a study of vaccination effects on CD4 cells after COVID-19. Generated by immunoSEQ multiplex PCR, the TCRdb table keeps only in-frame clones and is missing some. The sample gives around 69,000 clones, around 79% of which show up once; under 2.5% is in the top ten. Antigen specificity for these receptors is unknown. Material: CD4+ T cells from PBMCs cultured without peptide, obtained after COVID-19 vaccination. These receptors originate from a human donor who received a COVID-19 vaccine. The CDR3 runs from the conserved cysteine through the conserved F or W. D genes are given only for firm matches. Expanded clones get a size class; other rows say once, few or many, or leave the size out.

D gene | CDR3 length | J gene | clone size | V gene | CDR3 protein | CDR3 DNA
NA | 15 | TRBJ1-2 | few | TRBV7-9 | CASSGRQAAFYGYTF | TGTGCCAGCAGCGGTCGACAGGCCGCATTTTATGGCTACACCTTC
TRBD1 | 15 | TRBJ1-1 | few | TRBV4-1 | CASSQRGTANTEAFF | TGCGCCAGCAGCCAGAGGGGGACAGCGAACACTGAAGCTTTCTTT
TRBD1 | 15 | TRBJ2-3 | NA | TRBV7-3 | CASSIQGTGTDTQYF | TGTGCCAGCAGCATACAGGGGACGGGGACAGATACGCAGTATTTT
NA | 16 | TRBJ2-1 | NA | TRBV6-1 | CASSDMGAGRYNEQFF | TGTGCCAGCAGTGATATGGGGGCGGGGAGATACAATGAGCAGTTCTTC
NA | 15 | TRBJ1-4 | NA | TRBV5-6 | CASSSPGQGTEKLFF | TGTGCCAGCAGCTCCCCGGGCCAGGGGACGGAAAAACTGTTTTTT
NA | 14 | TRBJ2-3 | NA | TRBV4-2 | CASSQGTSEDTQYF | TGTGCCAGCAGCCAAGGGACTTCTGAGGATACGCAGTATTTT
TRBD1 | 15 | TRBJ2-2 | NA | TRBV7-9 | CASSFTGTDKHVLFF | TGTGCCAGCAGCTTCACTGGGACAGACAAACATGTCCTGTTTTTT
NA | 14 | TRBJ1-2 | NA | TRBV9 | CASSPRTNLVGYTF | TGTGCCAGCAGCCCCCGGACCAACTTAGTAGGTTACACCTTC
NA | 18 | TRBJ2-2 | NA | TRBV21-1 | CASSKRGRDRGWTGELFF | TGTGCCAGCAGCAAAAGGGGTCGGGACAGGGGATGGACCGGGGAGCTGTTTTTT
TRBD1 | 16 | TRBJ1-1 | NA | TRBV6-1 | CASSELGQGMNTEAFF | TGTGCCAGCAGTGAACTGGGACAGGGAATGAACACTGAAGCTTTCTTT
NA | 15 | TRBJ1-2 | NA | TRBV24-1 | CATSDPAGDHYGYTF | TGTGCCACCAGTGACCCTGCCGGCGATCACTATGGCTACACCTTC
TRBD1 | 15 | TRBJ1-5 | NA | TRBV4-1 | CASSLLRTGNQPQHF | TGCGCCAGCAGCCTCTTGCGGACAGGGAATCAGCCCCAGCATTTT
NA | 14 | TRBJ2-1 | NA | TRBV19 | CASSSQATYNEQFF | TGTGCCAGTAGTAGCCAGGCCACCTACAATGAGCAGTTCTTC
TRBD2 | 14 | TRBJ2-4 | NA | TRBV27 | CASSPIAGGNIQYF | TGTGCCAGCAGTCCAATAGCGGGGGGAAACATTCAGTACTTC
NA | 16 | TRBJ2-2 | once | TRBV6-5 | CASSYRDVANTGELFF | TGTGCCAGCAGTTACCGGGACGTCGCGAACACCGGGGAGCTGTTTTTT
TRBD1 | 14 | TRBJ1-5 | NA | TRBV2 | CASSLDRANQPQHF | TGTGCCAGCAGTTTAGACAGGGCCAATCAGCCCCAGCATTTT
NA | 14 | TRBJ1-4 | NA | TRBV30 | CAWSGGTANEKLFF | TGTGCCTGGTCTGGAGGGACGGCGAATGAAAAACTGTTTTTT
NA | 15 | TRBJ2-5 | once | TRBV5-6 | CASSYRTVWGETQYF | TGTGCCAGCAGCTACCGGACGGTATGGGGAGAGACCCAGTACTTC
TRBD2 | 16 | TRBJ2-2 | NA | TRBV3-1/TRBV3-2 | CASSQGLAGNTGELFF | TGTGCCAGCAGCCAAGGACTAGCGGGAAACACCGGGGAGCTGTTTTTT
NA | 13 | TRBJ2-3 | NA | TRBV6-5 | CASSFDPTDTQYF | TGTGCCAGCAGTTTTGACCCCACAGATACGCAGTATTTT
NA | 14 | TRBJ2-1 | NA | TRBV6-2/TRBV6-3 | CASSARASYNEQFF | TGTGCCAGCAGTGCAAGGGCCTCCTACAATGAGCAGTTCTTC
TRBD2 | 18 | TRBJ2-3 | NA | TRBV3-1/TRBV3-2 | CASSPRASGAPRTDTQYF | TGTGCCAGCAGCCCCAGGGCTAGCGGGGCCCCCCGCACAGATACGCAGTATTTT
NA | 18 | TRBJ1-5 | few | TRBV19 | CASSIAQGTSSSNQPQHF | TGTGCCAGTAGTATAGCTCAGGGCACGAGTTCTAGCAATCAGCCCCAGCATTTT
NA | 16 | TRBJ1-6 | NA | TRBV6-2/TRBV6-3 | CASSYSNREAGSPLHF | TGTGCCAGCAGTTACTCGAATCGGGAGGCGGGCTCACCCCTCCACTTT
TRBD1 | 16 | TRBJ1-2 | NA | TRBV3-1/TRBV3-2 | CASSQARGQFLYGYTF | TGTGCCAGCAGCCAAGCCCGGGGACAGTTCCTCTATGGCTACACCTTC
TRBD1 | 15 | TRBJ1-4 | NA | TRBV7-8 | CASSLFGTVNEKLFF | TGTGCCAGCAGCTTATTTGGGACAGTTAATGAAAAACTGTTTTTT
NA | 14 | TRBJ2-4 | NA | TRBV3-1/TRBV3-2 | CASSQASAKNIQYF | TGTGCCAGCAGCCAAGCCTCAGCCAAAAACATTCAGTACTTC
NA | 14 | TRBJ2-5 | NA | TRBV28 | CASSPMGAGETQYF | TGTGCCAGCAGCCCTATGGGGGCGGGGGAGACCCAGTACTTC
NA | 14 | TRBJ1-2 | NA | TRBV11-3 | CASSSEGTNYGYTF | TGTGCCAGCAGCTCCGAGGGGACCAACTATGGCTACACCTTC
TRBD2 | 17 | TRBJ2-1 | NA | TRBV19 | CASSTTSGGHSYNEQFF | TGTGCCAGTAGTACGACTAGCGGGGGGCACTCCTACAATGAGCAGTTCTTC
TRBD1 | 15 | TRBJ1-4 | NA | TRBV30 | CAWSGGPGTAEKLFF | TGTGCCTGGAGTGGGGGTCCCGGGACAGCAGAAAAACTGTTTTTT
NA | 15 | TRBJ2-5 | NA | TRBV18 | CASSPPWSTQETQYF | TGTGCCAGCTCACCCCCATGGAGCACCCAAGAGACCCAGTACTTC
TRBD1 | 13 | TRBJ1-1 | NA | TRBV4-1 | CASSQKGATEAFF | TGCGCCAGCAGCCAAAAGGGGGCGACTGAAGCTTTCTTT
TRBD1 | 14 | TRBJ1-2 | NA | TRBV24-1 | CATSDSRDSYGYTF | TGTGCCACCAGTGATTCCCGGGACAGTTATGGCTACACCTTC
NA | 15 | TRBJ1-3 | NA | TRBV30 | CAWSRTGHAGNTIYF | TGTGCCTGGAGTAGAACAGGTCATGCTGGAAACACCATATATTTT
NA | 14 | TRBJ1-5 | few | TRBV19 | CASSRTGTNQPQHF | TGTGCCAGTAGTAGAACCGGGACAAATCAGCCCCAGCATTTT
NA | 16 | TRBJ1-1 | NA | TRBV6-2/TRBV6-3 | CASSYRGREGETEAFF | TGTGCCAGCAGTTACCGTGGCAGGGAGGGAGAAACTGAAGCTTTCTTT
NA | 15 | TRBJ1-1 | NA | TRBV28 | CASSLGEGGGTEAFF | TGTGCCAGCAGTTTAGGGGAGGGAGGGGGAACTGAAGCTTTCTTT
TRBD1 | 15 | TRBJ2-5 | NA | TRBV28 | CASSLNRGLRETQYF | TGTGCCAGCAGTTTAAACAGGGGGCTCCGAGAGACCCAGTACTTC
TRBD1 | 17 | TRBJ2-2 | NA | TRBV10-2 | CASSDPAGQGNTGELFF | TGCGCCAGCAGTGATCCCGCCGGACAGGGTAACACCGGGGAGCTGTTTTTT
NA | 11 | TRBJ2-1 | few | TRBV2 | CASTPVAEQFF | TGTGCCAGCACCCCTGTCGCGGAGCAGTTCTTC
TRBD1 | 13 | TRBJ1-2 | NA | TRBV30 | CAWDRGANYGYTF | TGTGCCTGGGACAGGGGGGCTAACTATGGCTACACCTTC
NA | 13 | TRBJ1-4 | NA | TRBV28 | CASSRYRQEKLFF | TGTGCCAGCAGTCGATATCGACAGGAAAAACTGTTTTTT
NA | 15 | TRBJ1-1 | few | TRBV5-6 | CASSLRGARDTEAFF | TGTGCCAGCAGCTTGAGGGGGGCACGGGACACTGAAGCTTTCTTT
NA | 12 | TRBJ1-2 | NA | TRBV5-1 | CASSLGPSGYTF | TGCGCCAGCAGCTTGGGGCCGAGTGGCTACACCTTC
NA | 12 | TRBJ2-3 | NA | TRBV29-1 | CSGMWGTDTQYF | TGCAGCGGCATGTGGGGGACAGATACGCAGTATTTT
NA | 14 | TRBJ2-3 | once | TRBV29-1 | CSVDGDLPPDTQYF | TGCAGCGTTGACGGGGACCTCCCCCCAGATACGCAGTATTTT
NA | 11 | TRBJ2-3 | NA | TRBV20-1 | CSAKRTDTQYF | TGCAGTGCTAAACGCACAGATACGCAGTATTTT
TRBD2 | 15 | TRBJ2-1 | NA | TRBV27 | CASSLVAGPYNEQFF | TGTGCCAGCAGTTTAGTAGCGGGGCCTTACAATGAGCAGTTCTTC
TRBD1 | 16 | TRBJ2-5 | few | TRBV10-1 | CASSEGQGSGVKTQYF | TGCGCCAGCAGTGAGGGACAGGGATCCGGGGTGAAGACCCAGTACTTC
TRBD1 | 18 | TRBJ2-3 | few | TRBV4-2 | CASSQEMRAQGARDTQYF | TGTGCCAGCAGCCAGGAGATGAGGGCGCAGGGGGCGAGAGATACGCAGTATTTT
NA | 12 | TRBJ2-3 | once | TRBV24-1 | CATSDYPDTQYF | TGTGCCACCAGTGATTACCCAGATACGCAGTATTTT
NA | 16 | TRBJ1-4 | NA | TRBV28 | CASSLSVQGWSEKLFF | TGTGCCAGCAGTTTAAGTGTTCAGGGATGGTCTGAAAAACTGTTTTTT
NA | 16 | TRBJ1-6 | NA | TRBV3-1/TRBV3-2 | CASSHEESPGNSPLHF | TGTGCCAGCAGCCACGAGGAGTCCCCCGGGAACTCACCCCTCCACTTT
NA | 14 | TRBJ2-2 | NA | TRBV7-9 | CASSFGRNTGELFF | TGTGCCAGCAGCTTCGGACGGAACACCGGGGAGCTGTTTTTT
NA | 15 | TRBJ1-1 | NA | TRBV5-1 | CASVLGSAMNTEAFF | TGCGCCAGCGTTCTTGGATCAGCCATGAACACTGAAGCTTTCTTT